This T cell receptor (beta chain) derives from a study of patients and donors after allogeneic stem cell transplantation. MiXCR, run by TCRdb on the RT-PCR reads, gives a single entry per CDR3 protein. Of 17,000 or so distinct CDR3 sequences listed, around a quarter were seen once; the top ten hold under 45%. V gave up 0 bases and J gave up 6 bases, with 8 bases separating them. Germline CDR1 reads LGHDT; CDR2 reads YNNKEL (reference sequence). There are 14 residues in the CDR3. The source of this sequence is a human donor who was either an allogeneic HSCT recipient or a stem cell or donor lymphocyte infusion donor (not recorded which). It is not recorded whose cells these are; they may come from a transplant donor. The J gene is TRBJ1-4, the V gene TRBV3-1, with D unresolved. The sequenced sample was blood, either unsorted or a sorted T cell fraction (not recorded which). CDR3 in amino acids: CASSQDHTYEKLFF. In DNA, the CDR3 is TGTGCCAGCAGCCAAGATCATACTTATGAAAAACTGTTTTTT.